This T cell receptor beta chain was recovered during a study of blood T cell repertoires in COVID-19. Data came from immunoSEQ multiplex PCR; TCRdb stores just in-frame clones and leaves some out. The sample contains approximately 210,000 clones, about 83% of which appear only once. The CDR3 sequence is 15 residues long. The V segment lost 5 bases and the J segment 4 bases; nucleotides outside the gene matches: 10. The V gene's germline CDR1 is SNHLY and CDR2 FYNNEI. The sequence derives from a woman aged 45-65 years with active or convalescent COVID-19. The material sequenced was peripheral blood. This rearrangement joins TRBV2 to TRBJ1-2, with 7 bases fitting TRBD1. CDR3 in amino acids: CASSSRQGGGYGYTF. DNA of the CDR3: TGTGCCAGCAGTTCCAGACAGGGAGGTGGCTATGGCTACACCTTC.